This TCR beta chain was found in a study of identical twins. General study points: There was an excess of low generation probability in the out-of-frame alpha sequences that twins shared.

Per the germline V gene, CDR1 is MGHDK and CDR2 is SYGVNS. The CDR3 spans 17 residues. V gave up 2 bases and J gave up 3 bases, with 18 bases separating them. TCRdb re-analysed the 5' RACE reads in MiXCR, keeping a single row per CDR3 protein. The sample yields approximately 220,000 distinct CDR3 sequences, 7.5% seen once. This clonotype occurred many times. Its antigen remains unknown. In addition, the sample was reused for a study of yellow fever vaccine responses in identical twins.

This receptor was obtained from a woman aged 18-29 years in good health. The chain recombines TRBV25-1 with TRBJ2-3; perhaps TRBD1 as D (5 bases). Sequencing used CD8+ T cells sorted from blood. DNA for the CDR3: TGTGCCAGCAGTGAAGAGGACAACCAACGGCTTACAGATACGCAGTATTTT. Its translation: CASSEEDNQRLTDTQYF.